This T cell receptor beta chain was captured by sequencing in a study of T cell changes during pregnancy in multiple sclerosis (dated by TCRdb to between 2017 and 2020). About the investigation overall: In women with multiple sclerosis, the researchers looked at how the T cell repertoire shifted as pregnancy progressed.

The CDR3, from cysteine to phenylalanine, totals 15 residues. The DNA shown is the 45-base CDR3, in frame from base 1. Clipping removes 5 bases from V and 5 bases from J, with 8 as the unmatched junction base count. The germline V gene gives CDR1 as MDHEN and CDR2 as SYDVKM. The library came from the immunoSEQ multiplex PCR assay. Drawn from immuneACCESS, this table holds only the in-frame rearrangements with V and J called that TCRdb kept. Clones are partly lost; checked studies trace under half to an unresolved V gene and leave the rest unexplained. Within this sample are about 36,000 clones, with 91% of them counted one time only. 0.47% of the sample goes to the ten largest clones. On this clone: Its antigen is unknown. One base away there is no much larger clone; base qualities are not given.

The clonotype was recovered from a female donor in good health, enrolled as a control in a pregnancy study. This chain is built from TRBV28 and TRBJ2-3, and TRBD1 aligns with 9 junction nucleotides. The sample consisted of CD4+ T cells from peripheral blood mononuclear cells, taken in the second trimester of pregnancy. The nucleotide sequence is TGTGCCAGCAGTGATTCGGACAGGGGAAAAGATACGCAGTATTTT. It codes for CASSDSDRGKDTQYF.